These T cell receptor beta chains were read from a single sample in a study of identical twins. Each CDR3 protein is one row after TCRdb ran MiXCR on the 5' RACE reads. The table has 1.5 million to 2 million distinct CDR3 sequences, under 35% seen once. Sequenced: cord blood. These receptors were obtained from a newborn girl in good health. CDR3s include the opening cysteine and the closing phenylalanine or tryptophan. The D gene is left open where the match is weak. Some rows have no size entry. The others give once, few or many, or a class for an expanded clone.

clone_size	v_call	j_call	d_call	cdr3_length	cdr3_aa	cdr3_nt
NA	TRBV12-3/TRBV12-4	TRBJ2-5	TRBD1	15	CASSSRDRGRETQYF	TGTGCCAGCAGTTCCCGGGACAGGGGGCGAGAGACCCAGTACTTC
few	TRBV7-9	TRBJ1-6	TRBD1	14	CASRDRVLNSPLHF	TGTGCCAGCCGCGACAGGGTCCTTAATTCACCCCTCCACTTT
many	TRBV29-1	TRBJ2-7	TRBD1	10	CSVGQGEQYF	TGCAGCGTTGGACAGGGCGAGCAGTACTTC
NA	TRBV12-3/TRBV12-4	TRBJ1-2	TRBD1	12	CASSGTVHGYTF	TGTGCCAGCAGCGGGACAGTCCATGGCTACACCTTC
NA	TRBV28	TRBJ2-7	NA	15	CANSPITSVEDEQYF	TGCGCCAACAGTCCCATAACTTCCGTCGAAGACGAGCAGTACTTC
NA	TRBV21-1	TRBJ2-7	NA	15	CASIRGTFTSYEQYF	TGTGCCAGCATCCGAGGGACATTTACATCCTACGAGCAGTACTTC
NA	TRBV6-6	TRBJ2-4	TRBD2	16	CASTDSQLAGEGEQYF	TGTGCCAGCACCGACTCCCAGCTAGCGGGAGAGGGAGAGCAGTACTTC
once	TRBV20-1	TRBJ2-5	TRBD2	15	CSARPPGLPNNEQYF	TGCAGTGCTAGACCGCCGGGACTACCGAACAATGAGCAGTACTTC
NA	TRBV7-9	TRBJ1-4	TRBD1	16	CASSLAGQASNEKLFF	TGTGCCAGCAGCTTAGCAGGACAGGCTTCGAATGAAAAACTGTTTTTT
NA	TRBV20-1	TRBJ2-7	TRBD1	12	CSVPQGAYEQYF	TGCAGTGTTCCACAGGGGGCCTACGAGCAGTACTTC
NA	TRBV29-1	TRBJ1-2	NA	12	CSVDRSFYGYTF	TGCAGCGTTGACCGGTCATTCTATGGCTACACCTTC
few	TRBV28	TRBJ2-2	NA	14	CASSYLNGPGELFF	TGTGCCAGCAGTTACTTAAACGGGCCCGGGGAGCTGTTTTTT
NA	TRBV21-1	TRBJ1-2	NA	15	CASSKLGQRCYGYTF	TGTGCCAGCAGCAAATTAGGACAGCGGTGCTATGGCTACACCTTC
few	TRBV30	TRBJ2-4	TRBD1	16	CAWSVIRTGGRNIQYF	TGTGCCTGGAGTGTAATTAGGACAGGGGGCCGTAACATTCAGTACTTC
NA	TRBV24-1	TRBJ1-2	NA	13	CATSDGSGSGYTF	TGTGCCACCAGTGATGGGTCAGGGTCCGGCTACACCTTC
NA	TRBV20-1	TRBJ2-3	NA	13	CSARDSWTDTQYF	TGCAGTGCTAGAGATTCCTGGACAGATACGCAGTATTTT
NA	TRBV13	TRBJ2-3	NA	16	CASSSQIGGGTDTQYF	TGTGCCAGCAGCTCCCAAATTGGGGGCGGCACAGATACGCAGTATTTT
NA	TRBV7-9	TRBJ2-1	NA	14	CASSLRSGYNEQFF	TGTGCCAGCAGCTTAAGGTCTGGGTACAATGAGCAGTTCTTC
NA	TRBV15	TRBJ2-3	TRBD1	16	CATSFAGTGGTDTQYF	TGTGCCACCAGCTTTGCCGGGACAGGGGGTACAGATACGCAGTATTTT
NA	TRBV12-3/TRBV12-4	TRBJ1-5	NA	12	CASRGTRQPQHF	TGTGCCAGCAGGGGGACTCGGCAGCCCCAGCATTTT
NA	TRBV5-1	TRBJ2-5	NA	15	CASSFGRPDGGTQYF	TGCGCCAGCAGCTTTGGACGGCCTGACGGGGGGACCCAGTACTTC
NA	TRBV24-1	TRBJ2-7	TRBD1	14	CATSGGTGGYEQYF	TGTGCCACCAGTGGAGGGACAGGGGGCTACGAGCAGTACTTC
NA	TRBV24-1	TRBJ1-2	NA	11	CATSGFYGYTF	TGTGCCACCAGTGGGTTTTATGGCTACACCTTC
many	TRBV11-2	TRBJ1-2	NA	14	CASSLVGGGYGYTF	TGTGCCAGCAGCTTAGTAGGCGGTGGCTATGGCTACACCTTC
NA	TRBV5-1	TRBJ1-1	NA	18	CASSLASPGRLMNTEAFF	TGCGCCAGCAGCTTGGCCTCACCAGGGCGATTAATGAACACTGAAGCTTTCTTT
NA	TRBV20-1	TRBJ2-7	NA	14	CSARWRPLSYEQYF	TGCAGTGCTAGATGGCGGCCTCTCTCCTACGAGCAGTACTTC
NA	TRBV19	TRBJ2-5	NA	13	CASSTGRQETQYF	TGTGCCAGTAGTACCGGACGGCAAGAGACCCAGTACTTC
NA	TRBV5-5	TRBJ1-1	NA	15	CASSPSPGWNTEAFF	TGTGCCAGCAGCCCCAGCCCGGGCTGGAACACTGAAGCTTTCTTT
NA	TRBV20-1	TRBJ2-3	TRBD2	17	CSVLMIGSGRVADTQYF	TGCAGTGTCCTGATGATCGGGAGCGGGAGGGTGGCAGATACGCAGTATTTT
few	TRBV20-1	TRBJ1-2	TRBD1	13	CSAQTGKPYGYTF	TGCAGTGCACAGACAGGGAAACCCTATGGCTACACCTTC
NA	TRBV21-1	TRBJ2-1	NA	17	CASSKGQQDSSYNEQFF	TGTGCCAGCAGCAAAGGTCAGCAGGATAGCTCCTACAATGAGCAGTTCTTC
many	TRBV20-1	TRBJ2-7	NA	16	CSATNILPNWLYEQYF	TGCAGTGCTACCAATATTCTCCCGAACTGGCTCTACGAGCAGTACTTC
NA	TRBV7-6	TRBJ2-1	TRBD2	16	CASNLVPSGSGSEQFF	TGTGCCAGCAACTTAGTCCCTAGCGGGAGTGGGAGTGAGCAGTTCTTC
few	TRBV12-3/TRBV12-4	TRBJ2-1	NA	14	CASSFLRTYNEQFF	TGTGCCAGCAGTTTCCTAAGAACATACAATGAGCAGTTCTTC
few	TRBV3-1	TRBJ1-2	NA	13	CASSQAVNYGYTF	TGTGCCAGCAGCCAAGCGGTTAACTATGGCTACACCTTC
few	TRBV13	TRBJ1-1	TRBD1	13	CASSLGTGGMAFF	TGTGCCAGCAGCTTAGGGACAGGGGGCATGGCTTTCTTT
few	TRBV10-3	TRBJ2-1	TRBD2	17	CAIGTSGRRSSYNEQFF	TGTGCCATTGGGACTAGCGGGCGTCGAAGCTCCTACAATGAGCAGTTCTTC
few	TRBV27	TRBJ1-4	NA	14	CASSLGGVNEKLFF	TGTGCCAGCAGTTTAGGGGGAGTGAACGAAAAACTGTTTTTT
few	TRBV5-1	TRBJ2-7	TRBD1	16	CASSLAGTGVNYEQYF	TGCGCCAGCAGCTTGGCCGGGACAGGGGTCAACTACGAGCAGTACTTC
NA	TRBV28	TRBJ2-3	TRBD2	17	CASSLDSGSTSTDTQYF	TGTGCCAGCAGTTTAGATAGCGGGAGTACTAGCACAGATACGCAGTATTTT
NA	TRBV30	TRBJ1-3	NA	14	CAWSRQGPGNTIYF	TGTGCCTGGAGTCGCCAGGGTCCTGGAAACACCATATATTTT
many	TRBV24-1	TRBJ2-3	TRBD2	16	CATSDPGLAGGDTQYF	TGTGCCACCAGTGATCCCGGACTAGCGGGGGGAGATACGCAGTATTTT
NA	TRBV5-1	TRBJ2-1	NA	17	CASRVGGASDPYNEQFF	TGCGCCAGCAGAGTGGGGGGAGCTAGCGACCCCTACAATGAGCAGTTCTTC
NA	TRBV24-1	TRBJ2-7	NA	14	CATSDLRTGSPQYF	TGTGCCACCAGTGATTTGAGAACAGGGAGCCCTCAGTACTTC
many	TRBV4-2	TRBJ2-3	NA	13	CASSQAPGDTQYF	TGTGCCAGCAGCCAAGCCCCCGGAGATACGCAGTATTTT
NA	TRBV20-1	TRBJ2-2	NA	15	CSARGGLASGGELFF	TGCAGTGCTAGAGGGGGACTGGCTTCTGGCGGGGAGCTGTTTTTT
few	TRBV7-2	TRBJ2-1	TRBD2	16	CASREGGSIWNNEQFF	TGTGCCAGCAGGGAGGGCGGGAGTATTTGGAACAATGAGCAGTTCTTC
few	TRBV19	TRBJ2-1	NA	17	CASTDPGGQGFYNEQFF	TGTGCCAGTACGGACCCGGGTGGGCAGGGATTCTACAATGAGCAGTTCTTC
once	TRBV10-3	TRBJ2-1	TRBD2	18	CAISRSRAGGSSYNEQFF	TGTGCCATATCCCGATCTCGGGCGGGAGGGAGCTCCTACAATGAGCAGTTCTTC
NA	TRBV3-1	TRBJ2-1	NA	14	CASSQDPTYNEQFF	TGTGCCAGCAGCCAAGACCCGACCTACAATGAGCAGTTCTTC
NA	TRBV10-3	TRBJ2-1	TRBD2	16	CAISGTSGGDYNEQFF	TGTGCCATCAGTGGGACTAGCGGGGGGGACTACAATGAGCAGTTCTTC
few	TRBV12-3/TRBV12-4	TRBJ2-2	NA	15	CASSFLVGAGGELFF	TGTGCCAGCAGTTTCCTGGTGGGAGCGGGCGGGGAGCTGTTTTTT
NA	TRBV25-1	TRBJ2-5	TRBD1	18	CASSPRDRALILQETQYF	TGTGCCAGCAGTCCCCGGGACAGGGCCCTCATCCTACAAGAGACCCAGTACTTC
NA	TRBV20-1	TRBJ1-4	NA	13	CSAIRVTNEKLFF	TGCAGTGCTATCAGGGTGACCAATGAAAAACTGTTTTTT
NA	TRBV20-1	TRBJ2-7	NA	15	CSAQNYRDSQNEQYF	TGCAGTGCTCAAAACTATCGGGACTCCCAGAATGAGCAGTACTTC
NA	TRBV6-5	TRBJ2-3	TRBD2	16	CASSYSSLAGTDTQYF	TGTGCCAGCAGTTACTCCTCGCTAGCGGGCACAGATACGCAGTATTTT
few	TRBV28	TRBJ2-5	TRBD2	16	CASGEGSGRASETQYF	TGTGCCAGCGGGGAGGGGAGCGGGAGGGCCTCGGAGACCCAGTACTTC
NA	TRBV4-1	TRBJ2-5	NA	16	CASSQEARTNQETQYF	TGCGCCAGCAGCCAAGAAGCCCGGACTAATCAAGAGACCCAGTACTTC
few	TRBV4-1	TRBJ2-5	NA	11	CASRMGETQYF	TGCGCCAGCAGGATGGGGGAGACCCAGTACTTC
NA	TRBV4-1	TRBJ1-2	NA	14	CASSQDPTAIGYTF	TGCGCCAGCAGCCAAGACCCGACAGCGATTGGCTACACCTTC